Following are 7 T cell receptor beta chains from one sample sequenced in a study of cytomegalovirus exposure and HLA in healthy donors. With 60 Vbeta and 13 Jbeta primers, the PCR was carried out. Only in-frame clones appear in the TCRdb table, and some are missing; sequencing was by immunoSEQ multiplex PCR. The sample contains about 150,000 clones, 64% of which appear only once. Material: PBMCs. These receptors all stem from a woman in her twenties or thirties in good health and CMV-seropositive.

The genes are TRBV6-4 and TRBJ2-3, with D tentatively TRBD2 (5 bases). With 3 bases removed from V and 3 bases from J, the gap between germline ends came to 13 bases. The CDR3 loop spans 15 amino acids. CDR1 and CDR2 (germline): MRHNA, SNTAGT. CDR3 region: CASSEEEGGTDTQYF. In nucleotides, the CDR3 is TGTGCCAGCAGTGAGGAGGAAGGTGGAACAGATACGCAGTATTTT.

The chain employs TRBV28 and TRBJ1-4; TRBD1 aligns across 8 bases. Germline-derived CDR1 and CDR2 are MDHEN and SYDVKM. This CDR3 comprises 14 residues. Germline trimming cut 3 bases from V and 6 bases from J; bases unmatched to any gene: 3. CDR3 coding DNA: TGTGCCAGCAGTTTGACAGGGGAGGATGAAAAACTGTTTTTT. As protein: CASSLTGEDEKLFF.

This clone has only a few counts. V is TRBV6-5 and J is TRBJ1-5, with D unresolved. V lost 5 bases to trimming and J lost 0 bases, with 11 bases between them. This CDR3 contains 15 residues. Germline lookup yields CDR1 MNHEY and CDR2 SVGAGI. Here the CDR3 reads CASSGGYYSNQPQHF. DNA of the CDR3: TGTGCCAGCAGTGGAGGATACTATAGCAATCAGCCCCAGCATTTT.

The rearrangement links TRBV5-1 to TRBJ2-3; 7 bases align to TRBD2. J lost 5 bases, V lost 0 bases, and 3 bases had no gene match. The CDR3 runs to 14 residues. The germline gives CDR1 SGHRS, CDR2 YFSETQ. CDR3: CASSLGAGEDTQYF. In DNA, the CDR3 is TGCGCCAGCAGCTTGGGGGCGGGGGAAGATACGCAGTATTTT. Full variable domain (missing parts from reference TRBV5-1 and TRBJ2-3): KAGVTQTPRYLIKTRGQQVTLSCSPISGHRSVSWYQQTPGQGLQFLFEYFSETQRNKGNFPGRFSGRQFSNSRSEMNVSTLELGDSALYLCASSLGAGEDTQYFGPGTRLTVL.

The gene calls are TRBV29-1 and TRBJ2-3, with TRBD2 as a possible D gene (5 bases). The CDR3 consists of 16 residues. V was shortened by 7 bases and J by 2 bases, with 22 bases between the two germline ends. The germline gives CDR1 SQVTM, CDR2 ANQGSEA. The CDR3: CSAGGRGAGHTDTQYF. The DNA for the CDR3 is TGCAGCGCTGGCGGTAGAGGCGCGGGTCACACAGATACGCAGTATTTT.

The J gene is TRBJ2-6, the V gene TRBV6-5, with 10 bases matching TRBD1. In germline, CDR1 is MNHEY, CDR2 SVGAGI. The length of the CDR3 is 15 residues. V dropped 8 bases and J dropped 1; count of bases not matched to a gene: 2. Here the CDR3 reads CASRQGASGANVLTF. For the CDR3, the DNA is TGTGCCAGCCGACAGGGGGCTTCTGGGGCCAACGTCCTGACTTTC.

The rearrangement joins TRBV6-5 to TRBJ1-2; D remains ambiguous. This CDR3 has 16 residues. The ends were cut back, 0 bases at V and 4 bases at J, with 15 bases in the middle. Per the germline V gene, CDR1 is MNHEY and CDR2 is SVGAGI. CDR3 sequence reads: CASSYSEGGSLYGYTF. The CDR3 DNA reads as TGTGCCAGCAGTTACTCGGAAGGAGGGTCTCTCTATGGCTACACCTTC.